The 3 T cell receptor beta chains in this list originate from one sample, sequenced in a study of cytomegalovirus exposure and HLA in healthy donors. Both 60 Vbeta primers and 13 Jbeta primers went into the PCR. Some clones are missing from TCRdb's copy, which holds only in-frame ones; the method was immunoSEQ multiplex PCR. Seen here are about 120,000 clones, around 75% observed once, and the top ten hold more than 7%. Source material: PBMCs. The origin of the receptors is a woman between 50 and 59 years old in good health and CMV-seropositive.

This clone turned up a few times. This chain uses TRBV7-2 with TRBJ1-1; no firm D call. The CDR3 extends over 13 amino acids. Germline V gene lookup returns CDR1 SGHTA and CDR2 FQGNSA. Trimming pared 4 bases from V and 8 bases from J, leaving 14 bases between. CDR3 sequence (DNA): TGTGCCAGCAGCTCCCTCCTGCCGGGAGAAGCTTTCTTT. Its translation is CASSSLLPGEAFF.

V gene TRBV4-2 combines with J gene TRBJ2-5, with D hard to call. Trimming pared 1 base from V and 4 bases from J, leaving 13 bases between. CDR3 size: 15 residues. Germline V gives CDR1 LGHNA, CDR2 YNFKEQ. The CDR3 loop reads CASSQARAPIETQYF. In DNA, the CDR3 is TGTGCCAGCAGCCAAGCTCGAGCACCAATAGAGACCCAGTACTTC.

In DNA form, the CDR3 reads TGTGCCAGTAGCGTACTAGCGGCCGGCGCAGATACGCAGTATTTT. Encoded protein: CASSVLAAGADTQYF. This chain connects TRBV19 to TRBJ2-3, with 8 bases fitting TRBD2. CDR3 length equals 15 residues. After removal of 6 bases from V and 4 bases from J, the junction contained 9 bases not matched to a gene. Per germline, CDR1 LNHDA and CDR2 SQIVND (reference sequence).